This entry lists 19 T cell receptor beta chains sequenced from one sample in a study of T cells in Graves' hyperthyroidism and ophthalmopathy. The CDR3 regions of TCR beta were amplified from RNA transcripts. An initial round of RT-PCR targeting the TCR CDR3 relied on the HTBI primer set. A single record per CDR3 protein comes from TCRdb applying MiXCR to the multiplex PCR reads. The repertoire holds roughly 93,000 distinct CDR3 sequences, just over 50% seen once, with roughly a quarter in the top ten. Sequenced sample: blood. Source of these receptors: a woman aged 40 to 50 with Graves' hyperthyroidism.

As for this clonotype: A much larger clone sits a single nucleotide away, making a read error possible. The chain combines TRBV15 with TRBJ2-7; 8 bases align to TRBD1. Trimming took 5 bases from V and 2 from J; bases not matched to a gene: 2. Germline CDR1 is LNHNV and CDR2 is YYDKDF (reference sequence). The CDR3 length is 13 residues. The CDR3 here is CATSVQGAYEQYF. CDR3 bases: TGTGCCACCAGCGTACAGGGGGCCTACGAGCAGTACTTC.

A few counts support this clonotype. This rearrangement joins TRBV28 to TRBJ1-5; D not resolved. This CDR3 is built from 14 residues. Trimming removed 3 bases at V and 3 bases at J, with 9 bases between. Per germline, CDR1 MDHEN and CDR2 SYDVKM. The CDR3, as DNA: TGTGCCAGCAGTTTGAGGGCCCTCAATCAGCCCCAGCATTTT. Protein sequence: CASSLRALNQPQHF.

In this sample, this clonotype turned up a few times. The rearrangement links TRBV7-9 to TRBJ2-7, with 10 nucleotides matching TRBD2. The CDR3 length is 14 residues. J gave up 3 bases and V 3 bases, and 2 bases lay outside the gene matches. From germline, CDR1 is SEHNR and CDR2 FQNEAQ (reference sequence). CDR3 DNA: TGTGCCAGCAGCTTTCGACTAGCGGGCTACGAGCAGTACTTC. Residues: CASSFRLAGYEQYF.

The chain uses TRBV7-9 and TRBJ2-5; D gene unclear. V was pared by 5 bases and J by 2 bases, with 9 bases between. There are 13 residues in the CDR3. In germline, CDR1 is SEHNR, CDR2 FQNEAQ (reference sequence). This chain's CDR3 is CASSPDGQETQYF. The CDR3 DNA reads TGTGCCAGCAGCCCCGACGGGCAAGAGACCCAGTACTTC.

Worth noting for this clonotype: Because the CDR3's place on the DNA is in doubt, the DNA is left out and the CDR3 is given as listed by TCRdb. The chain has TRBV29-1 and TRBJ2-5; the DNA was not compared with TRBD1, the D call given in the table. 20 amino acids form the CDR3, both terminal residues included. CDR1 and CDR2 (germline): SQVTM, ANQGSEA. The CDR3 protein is CSVIQGAFFEAFFGQETQYF.

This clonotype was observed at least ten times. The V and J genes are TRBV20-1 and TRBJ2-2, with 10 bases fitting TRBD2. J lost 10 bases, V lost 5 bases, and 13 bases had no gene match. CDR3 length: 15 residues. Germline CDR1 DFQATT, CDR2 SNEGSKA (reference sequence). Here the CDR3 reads CSARKAGGLLAELFF. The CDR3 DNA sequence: TGCAGTGCTCGCAAAGCGGGAGGGCTACTGGCGGAGCTGTTTTTT.

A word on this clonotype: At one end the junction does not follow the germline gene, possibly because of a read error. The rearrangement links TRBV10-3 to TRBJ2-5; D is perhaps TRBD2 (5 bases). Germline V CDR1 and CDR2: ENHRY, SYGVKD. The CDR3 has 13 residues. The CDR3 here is CAIGERSEETQYF. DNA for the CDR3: TGTGCCATCGGTGAGCGGAGCGAAGAGACCCAGTACTTC.

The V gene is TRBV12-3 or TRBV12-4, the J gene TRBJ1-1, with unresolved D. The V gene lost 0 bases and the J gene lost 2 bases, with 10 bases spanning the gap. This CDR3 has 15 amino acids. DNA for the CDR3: TGTGCCAGCAGTTTAGCGGGTTCTGGAAACACTGAAGCTTTCTTT. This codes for CASSLAGSGNTEAFF.

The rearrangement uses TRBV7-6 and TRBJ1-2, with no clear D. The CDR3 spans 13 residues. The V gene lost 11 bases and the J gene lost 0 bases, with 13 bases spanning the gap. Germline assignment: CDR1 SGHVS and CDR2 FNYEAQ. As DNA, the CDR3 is TGTGCCCTGACTGAAACCCCTAACTATGGCTACACCTTC. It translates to CALTETPNYGYTF.

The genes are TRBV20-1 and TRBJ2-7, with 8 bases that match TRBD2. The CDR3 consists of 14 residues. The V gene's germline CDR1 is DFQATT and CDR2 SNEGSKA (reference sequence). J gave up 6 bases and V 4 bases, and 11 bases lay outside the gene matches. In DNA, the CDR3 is TGCAGTGCTACCTCTCAGGGCGGGACTAGCGAGCAGTACTTC. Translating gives CSATSQGGTSEQYF.

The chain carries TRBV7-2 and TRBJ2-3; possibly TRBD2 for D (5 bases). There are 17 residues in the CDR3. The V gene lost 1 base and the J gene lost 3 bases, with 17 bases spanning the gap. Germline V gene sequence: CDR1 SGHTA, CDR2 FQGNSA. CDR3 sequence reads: CASSLGLAPQRTDTQYF. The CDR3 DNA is TGTGCCAGCAGCTTAGGGTTAGCGCCTCAGAGGACAGATACGCAGTATTTT.

The CDR3 region is CASSRTAGMNTEAGETQYF. For the CDR3, the DNA is TGTGCCAGCAGCCGTACGGCGGGGATGAACACTGAAGCTGGAGAGACCCAGTACTTC. The chain uses TRBV7-2 and TRBJ2-5, with D possibly matching TRBD2 (6 bases). Germline V CDR1 and CDR2: SGHTA, FQGNSA. Trimming took off 5 bases at V and 4 bases at J, with 29 bases between the two ends. The CDR3 is made up of 19 amino acids.

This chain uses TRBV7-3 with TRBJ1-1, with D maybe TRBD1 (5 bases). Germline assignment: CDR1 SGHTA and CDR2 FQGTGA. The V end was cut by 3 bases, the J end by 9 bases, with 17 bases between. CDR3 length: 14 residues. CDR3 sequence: CASSLETGGNKAFF. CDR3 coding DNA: TGTGCCAGCAGCTTGGAAACAGGAGGGAATAAAGCTTTCTTT.

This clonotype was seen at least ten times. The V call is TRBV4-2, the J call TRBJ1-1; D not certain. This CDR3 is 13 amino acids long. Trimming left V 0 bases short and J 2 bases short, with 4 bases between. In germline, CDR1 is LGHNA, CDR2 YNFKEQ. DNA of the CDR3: TGTGCCAGCAGCCAAGAGAGTAACACTGAAGCTTTCTTT. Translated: CASSQESNTEAFF.

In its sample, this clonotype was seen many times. The CDR3 region has the DNA TGCAGTGCTAGATCGAGCGGAGGGGGGTTCTCCTACGAGCAGTACTTC. It translates to CSARSSGGGFSYEQYF. The V call is TRBV20-1, the J call TRBJ2-7; D possibly matches TRBD1 or TRBD2 (6 bases each). The V gene lost 2 bases and the J gene lost 0 bases, with 17 bases spanning the gap. The V gene's germline CDR1 is DFQATT and CDR2 SNEGSKA (reference sequence). The CDR3 sequence is 16 residues long.

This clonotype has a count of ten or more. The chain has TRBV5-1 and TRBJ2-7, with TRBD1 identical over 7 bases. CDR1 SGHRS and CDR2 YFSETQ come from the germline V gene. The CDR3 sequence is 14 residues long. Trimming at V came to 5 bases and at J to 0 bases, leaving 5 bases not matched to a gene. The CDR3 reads CASSTGEPSYEQYF. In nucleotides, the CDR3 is TGCGCCAGCAGTACAGGGGAGCCCTCCTACGAGCAGTACTTC. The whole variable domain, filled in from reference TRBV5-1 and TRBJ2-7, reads KAGVTQTPRYLIKTRGQQVTLSCSPISGHRSVSWYQQTPGQGLQFLFEYFSETQRNKGNFPGRFSGRQFSNSRSEMNVSTLELGDSALYLCASSTGEPSYEQYFGPGTRLTVT.

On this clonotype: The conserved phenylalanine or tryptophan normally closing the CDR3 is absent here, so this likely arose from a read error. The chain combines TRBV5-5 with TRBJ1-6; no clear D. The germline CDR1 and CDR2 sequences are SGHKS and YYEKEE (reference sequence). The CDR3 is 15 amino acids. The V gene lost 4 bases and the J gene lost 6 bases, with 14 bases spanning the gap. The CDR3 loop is CASSIPRPLNSPLHS. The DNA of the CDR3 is TGTGCCAGCAGCATCCCTCGGCCCCTTAATTCACCCCTCCACTCC.

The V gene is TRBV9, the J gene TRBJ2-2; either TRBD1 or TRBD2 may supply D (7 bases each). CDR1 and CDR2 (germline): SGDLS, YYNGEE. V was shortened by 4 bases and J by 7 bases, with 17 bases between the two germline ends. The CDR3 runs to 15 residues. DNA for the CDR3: TGTGCCAGCAGCTCCCAGGGGGGGGTAAGCGGGGAGCTGTTTTTT. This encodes CASSSQGGVSGELFF.

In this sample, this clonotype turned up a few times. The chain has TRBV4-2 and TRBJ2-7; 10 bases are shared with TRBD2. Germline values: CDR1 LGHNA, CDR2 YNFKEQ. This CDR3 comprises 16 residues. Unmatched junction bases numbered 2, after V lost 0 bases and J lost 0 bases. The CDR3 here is CASSQEPSGSSYEQYF. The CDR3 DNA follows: TGTGCCAGCAGCCAAGAGCCTAGCGGGAGCTCCTACGAGCAGTACTTC.